This TCR beta chain was retrieved from a study of cytotoxic CD8 clonotypes in ibrutinib-treated CLL. The ends were cut back, 4 bases at V and 5 bases at J, with 10 bases in the middle. Per the germline V gene, CDR1 is SGHRS and CDR2 is YFSETQ. The CDR3 spans 13 residues. Sequencing used immunoSEQ multiplex PCR; TCRdb keeps in-frame clones, though not all of them. Among 45,000 to 70,000 clones, 56% were seen once, and the ten largest hold just over 20%. Study conclusions and caveats: At ibrutinib response, clonality increased, and at progression it declined back toward baseline.

Concerning this clone: What it binds is unknown.

The sequence was obtained from a human donor with chronic lymphocytic leukemia. V is TRBV5-1 and J is TRBJ2-1; D gene ambiguous. This sample comprised PBMCs, obtained after 24 months of ibrutinib treatment. The CDR3 DNA reads TGCGCCAGCAGCATTGACGGCAACAATGAGCAGTTCTTC. It is translated as CASSIDGNNEQFF.